Sequencing of this T cell receptor (beta chain) was carried out in a study of Ad26.COV2.S vaccination and SARS-CoV-2 variants. Treatment described: some 20 received Ad26.COV2.S at low or high dose, single or two shots; roughly five received placebo; per-sample allocation not given. Collection of samples fell on day 63 after the first vaccine or placebo injection. Profiled with immunoSEQ multiplex PCR; TCRdb holds only in-frame clones, not every one. The table has 380,000 or so clones, approximately 86% seen once; the top ten hold over 8.5%. The sample in question was peripheral blood, obtained in a trial of Ad26.COV2.S vaccine versus placebo. This receptor was obtained from a person aged 18-65 years who received the Ad26.COV2.S COVID-19 vaccine or a placebo.

The CDR3: CASSIRGADNEQFF. Here the CDR3 DNA reads TGTGCCAGTAGTATTCGGGGGGCCGACAATGAGCAGTTCTTC. This chain connects TRBV19 to TRBJ2-1, with D possibly being TRBD2 (7 bases). From germline, CDR1 is LNHDA and CDR2 SQIVND (reference sequence). CDR3 length: 14 residues. Trimming stripped 3 bases from V and 5 bases from J, with 11 bases between. The whole variable domain, filled in from reference TRBV19 and TRBJ2-1, reads DGGITQSPKYLFRKEGQNVTLSCEQNLNHDAMYWYRQDPGQGLRLIYYSQIVNDFQKGDIAEGYSVSREKKESFPLTVTSAQKNPTAFYLCASSIRGADNEQFFGPGTRLTVL.